This TCR beta chain was documented in a study of type 1 and type 2 diabetes patients. As for the study in general: T cells were magnetically sorted from PBMCs as CD4+ or CD8+ subsets.

Study results and limitations: With limited T2D and control samples, some T1D-only expanded clones may not be T1D-specific. Type 2 diabetes repertoires were more diverse than type 1 diabetes repertoires.

Amplification started from genomic DNA. Amplification of the beta chain CDR3 used 30 forward and 13 reverse multiplex primers. TCRdb redid the calling of the multiplex PCR reads with MiXCR, one entry per CDR3 protein. The table records around 300,000 distinct CDR3 sequences, around 50% of them present only once. Germline CDR1 is MNHNY and CDR2 is SVGAGI (reference sequence). Trimming removed 7 bases at V and 1 base at J, with 17 bases between. The CDR3 is made up of 15 amino acids. Worth noting for this clonotype: Its target is unknown.

The sequencing input was peripheral blood mononuclear cells (PBMCs). This sequence joins TRBV6-6 and TRBJ2-7; D may be TRBD2 (5 bases). The TCR originated in a man aged 18 to 35 with type 2 diabetes. The CDR3, as DNA: TGTGCCAGCAAAAGGGCACTAGACGGTTCCTACGAGCAGTACTTC. This sequence encodes CASKRALDGSYEQYF.